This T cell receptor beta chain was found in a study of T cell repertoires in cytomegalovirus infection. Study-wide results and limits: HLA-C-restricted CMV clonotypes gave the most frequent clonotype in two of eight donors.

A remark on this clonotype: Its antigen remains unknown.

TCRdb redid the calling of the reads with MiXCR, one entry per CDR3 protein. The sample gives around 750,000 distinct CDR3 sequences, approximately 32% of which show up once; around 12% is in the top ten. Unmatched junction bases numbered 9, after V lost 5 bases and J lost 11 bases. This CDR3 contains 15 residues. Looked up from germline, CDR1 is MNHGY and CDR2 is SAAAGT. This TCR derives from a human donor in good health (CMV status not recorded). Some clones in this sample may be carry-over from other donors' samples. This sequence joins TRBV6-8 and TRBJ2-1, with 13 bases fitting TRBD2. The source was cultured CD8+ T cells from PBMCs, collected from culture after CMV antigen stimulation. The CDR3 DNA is TGTGCCAGCAGTGGCCTCGGGACTAGCGGGGTAAAGCAGTTCTTC. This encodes CASSGLGTSGVKQFF.